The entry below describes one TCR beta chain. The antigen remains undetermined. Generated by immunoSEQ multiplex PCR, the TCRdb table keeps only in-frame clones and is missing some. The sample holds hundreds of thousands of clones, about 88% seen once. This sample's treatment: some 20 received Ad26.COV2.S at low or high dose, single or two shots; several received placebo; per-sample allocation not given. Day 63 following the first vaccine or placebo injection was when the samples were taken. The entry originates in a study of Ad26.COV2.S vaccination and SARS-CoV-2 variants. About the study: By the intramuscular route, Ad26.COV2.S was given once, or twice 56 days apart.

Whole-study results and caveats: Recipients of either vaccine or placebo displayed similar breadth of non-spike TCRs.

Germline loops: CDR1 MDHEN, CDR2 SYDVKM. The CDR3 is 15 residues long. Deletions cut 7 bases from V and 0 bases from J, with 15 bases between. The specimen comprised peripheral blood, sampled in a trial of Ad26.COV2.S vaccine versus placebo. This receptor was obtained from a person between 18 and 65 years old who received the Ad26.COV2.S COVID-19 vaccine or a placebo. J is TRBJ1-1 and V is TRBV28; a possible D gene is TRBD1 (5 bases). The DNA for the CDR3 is TGTGCCAGCACGTTCGGTGGGGGGATGAACACTGAAGCTTTCTTT. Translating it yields CASTFGGGMNTEAFF.